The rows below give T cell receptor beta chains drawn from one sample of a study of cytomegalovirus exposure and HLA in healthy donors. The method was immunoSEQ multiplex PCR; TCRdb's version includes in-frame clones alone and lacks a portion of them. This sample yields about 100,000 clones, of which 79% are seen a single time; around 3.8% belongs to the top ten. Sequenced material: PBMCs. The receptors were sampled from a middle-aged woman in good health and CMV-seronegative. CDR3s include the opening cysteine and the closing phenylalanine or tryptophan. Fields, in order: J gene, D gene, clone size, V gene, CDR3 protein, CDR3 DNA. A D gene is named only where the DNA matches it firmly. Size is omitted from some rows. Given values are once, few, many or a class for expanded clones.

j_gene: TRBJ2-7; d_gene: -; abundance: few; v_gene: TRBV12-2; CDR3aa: CASRLGRDRVCEQYF; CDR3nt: TGTGCAAGTCGCTTAGGACGGGACAGGGTCTGCGAGCAGTACTTC
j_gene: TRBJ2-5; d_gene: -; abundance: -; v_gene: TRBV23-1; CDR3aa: CASSQSWGYQETQYF; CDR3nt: TGCGCCAGCAGTCAATCCTGGGGCTACCAAGAGACCCAGTACTTC
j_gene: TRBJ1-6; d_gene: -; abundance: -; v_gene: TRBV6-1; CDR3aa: CASSVGQKNSPLHF; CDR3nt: TGTGCCAGCAGTGTTGGACAAAAGAATTCACCCCTCCACTTT
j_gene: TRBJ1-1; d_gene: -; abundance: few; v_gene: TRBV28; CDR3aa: CASSGRTEAFF; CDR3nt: TGTGCCAGCAGTGGGAGGACTGAAGCTTTCTTT
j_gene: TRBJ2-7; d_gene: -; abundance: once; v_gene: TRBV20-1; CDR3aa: CSAQPSEQYF; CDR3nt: TGCAGTGCCCAACCGAGCGAGCAGTACTTC
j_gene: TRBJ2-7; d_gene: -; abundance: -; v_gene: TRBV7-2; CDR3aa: CASSPSGPPDYEQYF; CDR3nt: TGTGCCAGCAGCCCCTCTGGCCCCCCAGACTACGAGCAGTACTTC
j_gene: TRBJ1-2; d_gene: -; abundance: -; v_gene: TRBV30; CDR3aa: CAWSVLLVRDYPF; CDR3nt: TGTGCCTGGAGTGTACTTCTGGTCCGAGACTACCCCTTC
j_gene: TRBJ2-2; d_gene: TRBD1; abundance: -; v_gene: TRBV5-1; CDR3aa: CASSPTGQGGSGELFF; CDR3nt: TGCGCCAGCAGTCCGACGGGACAGGGGGGCAGCGGGGAGCTGTTTTTT
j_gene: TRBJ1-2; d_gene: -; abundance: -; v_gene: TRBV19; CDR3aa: CASTPLAGYGYTF; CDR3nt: TGTGCCAGTACTCCCCTCGCAGGCTATGGCTACACCTTC
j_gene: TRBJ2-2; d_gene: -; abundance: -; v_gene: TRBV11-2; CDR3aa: CASSLGAGRNGELFF; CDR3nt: TGTGCCAGCAGCTTAGGGGCAGGGCGGAACGGGGAGCTGTTTTTT
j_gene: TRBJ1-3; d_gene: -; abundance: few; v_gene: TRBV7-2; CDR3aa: CASSFRSLSGNTIYF; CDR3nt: TGTGCCAGCAGCTTCCGGTCATTGTCTGGAAACACCATATATTTT
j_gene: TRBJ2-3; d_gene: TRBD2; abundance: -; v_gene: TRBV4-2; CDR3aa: CASSHGTSGGGTDTQYF; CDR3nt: TGTGCCAGCAGCCACGGGACTAGCGGGGGAGGTACAGATACGCAGTATTTT
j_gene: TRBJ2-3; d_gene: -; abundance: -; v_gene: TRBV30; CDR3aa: CAWNIGVDTQYF; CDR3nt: TGTGCCTGGAATATAGGAGTTGATACGCAGTATTTT
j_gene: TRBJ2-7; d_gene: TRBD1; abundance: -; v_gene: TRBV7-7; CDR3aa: CASSPDRGAEQYF; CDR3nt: TGTGCCAGCAGCCCAGACAGGGGAGCCGAGCAGTACTTC
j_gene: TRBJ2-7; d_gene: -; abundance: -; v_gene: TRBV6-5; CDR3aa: CASRRGAEQYF; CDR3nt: TGTGCCAGCCGGAGGGGCGCCGAGCAGTACTTC
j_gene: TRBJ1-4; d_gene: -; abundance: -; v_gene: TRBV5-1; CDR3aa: CASSSTGISTEKLFF; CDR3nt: TGCGCCAGCAGCTCAACAGGGATCTCTACTGAAAAACTGTTTTTT
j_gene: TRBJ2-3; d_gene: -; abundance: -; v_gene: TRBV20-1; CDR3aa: CRLASTDTQYF; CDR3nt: TGCCGGCTAGCCTCCACAGATACGCAGTATTTT
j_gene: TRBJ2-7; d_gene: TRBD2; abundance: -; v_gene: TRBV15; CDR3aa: CATSRGGSGSSYEQYF; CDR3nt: TGTGCCACCAGCAGGGGGGGAAGCGGGAGTTCCTACGAGCAGTACTTC
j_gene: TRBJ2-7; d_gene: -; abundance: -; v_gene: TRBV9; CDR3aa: CASSVGEVAYEQYF; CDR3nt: TGTGCCAGCAGCGTTGGGGAGGTAGCCTACGAGCAGTACTTC
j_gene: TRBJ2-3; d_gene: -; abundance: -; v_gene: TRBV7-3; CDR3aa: CASSRPGGTDTQYF; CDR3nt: TGTGCCAGCAGCAGACCGGGAGGCACAGATACGCAGTATTTT
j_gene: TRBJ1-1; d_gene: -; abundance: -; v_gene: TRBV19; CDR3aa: CASSIVQYTEAFF; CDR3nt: TGTGCCAGTAGTATAGTCCAGTACACTGAAGCTTTCTTT
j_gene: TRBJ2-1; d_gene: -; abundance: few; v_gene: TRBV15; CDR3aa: CATSRERGTSSYNEQFF; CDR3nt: TGTGCCACCAGCAGAGAGAGGGGGACAAGCTCCTACAATGAGCAGTTCTTC
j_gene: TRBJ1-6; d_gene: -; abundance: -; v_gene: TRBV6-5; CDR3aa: CASSNARGGSPLHF; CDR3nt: TGTGCCAGCAGCAACGCGCGCGGCGGATCACCCCTCCACTTT
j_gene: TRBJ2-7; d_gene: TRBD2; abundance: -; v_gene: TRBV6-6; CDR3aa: CASSYPGGSSYEQYF; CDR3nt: TGTGCCAGCAGTTACCCGGGGGGGAGCTCCTACGAGCAGTACTTC